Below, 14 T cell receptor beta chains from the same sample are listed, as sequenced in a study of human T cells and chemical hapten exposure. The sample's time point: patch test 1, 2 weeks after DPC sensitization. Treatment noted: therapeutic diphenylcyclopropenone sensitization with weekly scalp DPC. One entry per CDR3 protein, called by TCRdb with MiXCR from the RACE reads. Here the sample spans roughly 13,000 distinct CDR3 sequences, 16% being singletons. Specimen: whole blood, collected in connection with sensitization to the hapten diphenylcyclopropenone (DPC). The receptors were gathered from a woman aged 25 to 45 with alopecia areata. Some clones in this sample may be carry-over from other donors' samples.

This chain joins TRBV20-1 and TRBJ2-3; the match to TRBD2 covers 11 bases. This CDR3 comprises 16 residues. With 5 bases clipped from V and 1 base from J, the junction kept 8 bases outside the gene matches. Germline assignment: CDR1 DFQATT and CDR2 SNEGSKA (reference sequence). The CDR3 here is CSAVRTSGRGTDTQYF. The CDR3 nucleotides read TGCAGTGCTGTCAGGACTAGCGGGCGAGGCACAGATACGCAGTATTTT.

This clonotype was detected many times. The CDR3 region is CASSVDERPKLFF. The CDR3 coding sequence is TGTGCCAGCAGCGTAGACGAACGACCCAAACTGTTTTTT. The chain links TRBV9 to TRBJ1-4, with unresolved D. Per the germline V gene, CDR1 is SGDLS and CDR2 is YYNGEE. The germline V and J ends were trimmed by 0 bases and 11 bases, with 11 bases remaining between them. This CDR3 has 13 residues. Together with reference TRBV9 and TRBJ1-4, the CDR3 gives the full variable domain: DSGVTQTPKHLITATGQRVTLRCSPRSGDLSVYWYQQSLDQGLQFLIQYYNGEERAKGNILERFSAQQFPDLHSELNLSSLELGDSALYFCASSVDERPKLFFGSGTQLSVL.

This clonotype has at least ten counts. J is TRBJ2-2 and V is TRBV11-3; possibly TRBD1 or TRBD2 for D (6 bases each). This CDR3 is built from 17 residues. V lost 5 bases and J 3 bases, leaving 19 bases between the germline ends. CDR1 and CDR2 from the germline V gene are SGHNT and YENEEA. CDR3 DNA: TGTGCCAGCAGCCTCACTGGGGGGCTCGGGGACACCGGGGAGCTGTTTTTT. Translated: CASSLTGGLGDTGELFF.

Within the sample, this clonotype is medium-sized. The CDR3 protein is CSAPGAGSTEAFF. The DNA for the CDR3 is TGCAGTGCTCCCGGGGCGGGGAGCACTGAAGCTTTCTTT. J is TRBJ1-1 and V is TRBV20-1, with D possibly being TRBD1 (5 bases). This CDR3 region has 13 residues. Germline V gene lookup returns CDR1 DFQATT and CDR2 SNEGSKA (reference sequence). V was clipped by 5 bases and J by 4 bases, with 14 bases between them.

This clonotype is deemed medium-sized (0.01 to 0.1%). For the CDR3, the DNA is TGTGCCAGCAGTTATGTGTCCAACACCGGGGAGCTGTTTTTT. This encodes CASSYVSNTGELFF. The chain recombines TRBV6-2 or TRBV6-3 with TRBJ2-2; D unresolved. Germline CDR1 MNHEY, CDR2 SVGEGT. The CDR3 totals 14 residues. Deletions cut 3 bases from V and 2 bases from J, with 7 bases between.

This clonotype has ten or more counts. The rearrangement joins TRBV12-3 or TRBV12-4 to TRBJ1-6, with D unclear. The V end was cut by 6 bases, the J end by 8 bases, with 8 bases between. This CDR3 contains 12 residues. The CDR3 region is CASRLYDSPLHF. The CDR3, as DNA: TGTGCCAGCAGATTATACGATTCACCCCTCCACTTT.

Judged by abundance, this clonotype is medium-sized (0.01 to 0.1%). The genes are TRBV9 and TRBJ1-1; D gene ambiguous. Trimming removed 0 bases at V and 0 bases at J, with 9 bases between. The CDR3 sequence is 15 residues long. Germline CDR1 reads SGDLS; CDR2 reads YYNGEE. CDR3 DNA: TGTGCCAGCAGCGTAGGTGGGCGGATGAACACTGAAGCTTTCTTT. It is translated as CASSVGGRMNTEAFF. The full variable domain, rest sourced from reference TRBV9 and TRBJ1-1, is DSGVTQTPKHLITATGQRVTLRCSPRSGDLSVYWYQQSLDQGLQFLIQYYNGEERAKGNILERFSAQQFPDLHSELNLSSLELGDSALYFCASSVGGRMNTEAFFGQGTRLTVV.

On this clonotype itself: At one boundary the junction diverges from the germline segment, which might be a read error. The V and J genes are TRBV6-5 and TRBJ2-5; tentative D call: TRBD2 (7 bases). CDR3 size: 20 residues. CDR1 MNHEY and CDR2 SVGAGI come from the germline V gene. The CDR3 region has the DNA TGTGCCAGCGGTTACGCCCGGACAGAAATAGGACTAGAGGTCCAAGAGACCCAGTACTTC. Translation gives CASGYARTEIGLEVQETQYF.

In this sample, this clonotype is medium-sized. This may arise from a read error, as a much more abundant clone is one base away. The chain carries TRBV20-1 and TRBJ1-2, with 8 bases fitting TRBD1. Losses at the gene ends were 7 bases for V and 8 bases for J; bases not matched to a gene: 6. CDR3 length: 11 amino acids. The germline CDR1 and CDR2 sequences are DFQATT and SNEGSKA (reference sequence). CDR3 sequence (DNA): TGCAGTGTATCCAGGGGGCGCGGCTACACCTTC. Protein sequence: CSVSRGRGYTF.

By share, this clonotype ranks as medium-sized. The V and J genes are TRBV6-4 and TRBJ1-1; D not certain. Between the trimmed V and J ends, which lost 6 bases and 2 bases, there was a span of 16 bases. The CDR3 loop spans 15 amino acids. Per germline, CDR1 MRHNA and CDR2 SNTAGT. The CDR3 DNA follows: TGTGCCAGCAGCCTCACCCTGGGAGGAAACACTGAAGCTTTCTTT. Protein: CASSLTLGGNTEAFF.

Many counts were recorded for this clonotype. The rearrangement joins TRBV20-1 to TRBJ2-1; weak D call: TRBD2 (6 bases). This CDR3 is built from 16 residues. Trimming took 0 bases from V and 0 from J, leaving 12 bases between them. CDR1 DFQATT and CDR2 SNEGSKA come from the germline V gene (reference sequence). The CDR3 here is CSARDIYGSSYNEQFF. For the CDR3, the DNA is TGCAGTGCTAGAGATATATACGGGAGCTCCTACAATGAGCAGTTCTTC.

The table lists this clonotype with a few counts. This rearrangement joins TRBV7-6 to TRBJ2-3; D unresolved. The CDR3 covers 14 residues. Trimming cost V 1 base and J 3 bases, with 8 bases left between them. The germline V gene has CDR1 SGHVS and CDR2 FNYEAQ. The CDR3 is CASSLGNPTDTQYF. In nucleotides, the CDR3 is TGTGCCAGCAGCTTAGGTAACCCTACAGATACGCAGTATTTT.

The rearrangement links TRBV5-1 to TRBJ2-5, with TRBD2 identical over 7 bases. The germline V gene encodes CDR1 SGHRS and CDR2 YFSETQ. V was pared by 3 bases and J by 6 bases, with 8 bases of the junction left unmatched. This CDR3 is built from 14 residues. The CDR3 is CASSSDQGGKTQYF. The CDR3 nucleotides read TGCGCCAGCAGCTCCGACCAGGGAGGGAAGACCCAGTACTTC.

CDR3 nucleotides: TGCAGTGCTTCTCCTACGTCGCGGGGCACGGAGACCCAGTACTTC. It codes for CSASPTSRGTETQYF. The chain links TRBV20-1 to TRBJ2-5, with a tentative D call TRBD2 (6 bases). The CDR3 runs to 15 residues. The V end was cut by 5 bases, the J end by 5 bases, with 21 bases between. Germline CDR1 reads DFQATT; CDR2 reads SNEGSKA (reference sequence).